This T cell receptor beta chain was recorded in a study of blood T cell repertoires in COVID-19. This CDR3 spans 15 amino acids. Germline assignment: CDR1 KGHSH and CDR2 LQKENI. V shed 2 bases and J 1 base; nucleotides not matched to a gene: 0. This clone was found a few times. The same CDR3 is also encoded by other DNA sequences in this sample. As originally analysed: Estimates of nucleated cell counts were drawn from the amplification of reference gene primers. The table came from immunoSEQ multiplex PCR; TCRdb's copy has only in-frame clones and leaves some out. The V and J calls and clone size are taken from that table; D and trimming were inferred from the DNA. The sample has about 220,000 clones, 82% seen once.

The TCR sequence derives from a woman aged 60-75 years who had recovered from COVID-19. The chain uses TRBV18 and TRBJ2-2; 8 nucleotides align to TRBD2. The specimen sequenced was PBMCs or T cells enriched from blood (not recorded which). CDR3 nucleotides: TGTGCCAGCTCACCAACTAGCGGGAACACCGGGGAGCTGTTTTTT. This encodes CASSPTSGNTGELFF.